Listed below are T cell receptor beta chains from one sample, sequenced in a study of cytomegalovirus exposure and HLA in healthy donors. Assay: immunoSEQ multiplex PCR; the TCRdb copy retains only in-frame clones and omits some. The table has 150,000 to 200,000 clones, roughly 80% seen once. Source material: PBMCs. These receptors originate from a man aged 30 to 39 in good health and CMV-seropositive. Both conserved end residues are part of each CDR3. D genes are given only for firm matches. Expanded clones are given a class, and other clones once, few, many or no size at all.

J gene: TRBJ2-7; D gene: TRBD2; clone size: few; V gene: TRBV19; CDR3 protein: CASSTTSGTYEQYF; CDR3 DNA: TGTGCCAGTAGTACGACTAGCGGAACTTACGAGCAGTACTTC
J gene: TRBJ2-7; D gene: NA; clone size: NA; V gene: TRBV11-2; CDR3 protein: CASSQTADREQYF; CDR3 DNA: TGTGCCAGCAGCCAAACTGCCGACAGGGAGCAGTACTTC
J gene: TRBJ2-1; D gene: TRBD1; clone size: NA; V gene: TRBV28; CDR3 protein: CASSLGSGGDEQFF; CDR3 DNA: TGTGCCAGCAGTTTAGGGTCAGGGGGCGATGAGCAGTTCTTC
J gene: TRBJ2-3; D gene: NA; clone size: once; V gene: TRBV6-4; CDR3 protein: CASSREPVDTQYF; CDR3 DNA: TGTGCCAGCAGTCGGGAGCCGGTAGATACGCAGTATTTT
J gene: TRBJ2-5; D gene: TRBD1; clone size: once; V gene: TRBV28; CDR3 protein: CASRQGIETQYF; CDR3 DNA: TGTGCCAGCAGACAGGGGATAGAGACCCAGTACTTC
J gene: TRBJ2-2; D gene: NA; clone size: few; V gene: TRBV27; CDR3 protein: CASSPGAGELFF; CDR3 DNA: TGTGCCAGCAGTCCAGGCGCCGGGGAGCTGTTTTTT
J gene: TRBJ2-1; D gene: TRBD2; clone size: NA; V gene: TRBV5-1; CDR3 protein: CASSLTLAGYNEQFF; CDR3 DNA: TGCGCCAGCAGCTTGACACTAGCGGGTTACAATGAGCAGTTCTTC
J gene: TRBJ1-5; D gene: TRBD1; clone size: NA; V gene: TRBV18; CDR3 protein: CASSLGQGNQPQHF; CDR3 DNA: TGTGCCAGCTCATTGGGACAGGGAAATCAGCCCCAGCATTTT
J gene: TRBJ2-2; D gene: TRBD1; clone size: NA; V gene: TRBV7-6; CDR3 protein: CASRYSGQGGGELFF; CDR3 DNA: TGTGCCAGCAGATATTCGGGACAGGGAGGCGGGGAGCTGTTTTTT
J gene: TRBJ2-5; D gene: NA; clone size: NA; V gene: TRBV7-9; CDR3 protein: CASSWEVGETQYF; CDR3 DNA: TGTGCCAGCAGCTGGGAGGTGGGAGAGACCCAGTACTTC
J gene: TRBJ2-3; D gene: TRBD2; clone size: NA; V gene: TRBV11-1; CDR3 protein: CASSGDGLGGDTQYF; CDR3 DNA: TGTGCCAGCAGCGGAGATGGACTAGGCGGAGATACGCAGTATTTT
J gene: TRBJ2-1; D gene: TRBD2; clone size: NA; V gene: TRBV11-2; CDR3 protein: CASSFLSGGDHEQFF; CDR3 DNA: TGTGCCAGCAGCTTCCTCAGCGGGGGGGATCATGAGCAGTTCTTC
J gene: TRBJ2-1; D gene: NA; clone size: few; V gene: TRBV28; CDR3 protein: CASSSYLNEQFF; CDR3 DNA: TGTGCCAGCAGCTCTTACTTGAATGAGCAGTTCTTC
J gene: TRBJ1-5; D gene: NA; clone size: NA; V gene: TRBV4-1; CDR3 protein: CASSLQGSNQPQHF; CDR3 DNA: TGCGCCAGCAGTCTACAGGGCAGCAATCAGCCCCAGCATTTT
J gene: TRBJ1-5; D gene: NA; clone size: NA; V gene: TRBV2; CDR3 protein: CASSVGVQPQHF; CDR3 DNA: TGTGCCAGCAGTGTAGGGGTTCAGCCCCAGCATTTT
J gene: TRBJ1-5; D gene: NA; clone size: NA; V gene: TRBV6-5; CDR3 protein: CASTGGGSQPQHF; CDR3 DNA: TGTGCCAGCACGGGGGGGGGATCGCAGCCCCAGCATTTT
J gene: TRBJ2-1; D gene: NA; clone size: NA; V gene: TRBV4-3; CDR3 protein: CASSPADGGLNEQFF; CDR3 DNA: TGCGCCAGCAGCCCCGCGGACGGGGGGCTGAATGAGCAGTTCTTC
J gene: TRBJ1-2; D gene: NA; clone size: NA; V gene: TRBV28; CDR3 protein: CASVRANYGYTF; CDR3 DNA: TGTGCCAGCGTCAGGGCAAACTATGGCTACACCTTC
J gene: TRBJ2-7; D gene: TRBD1; clone size: NA; V gene: TRBV30; CDR3 protein: CAWTYRGLGEQYF; CDR3 DNA: TGTGCCTGGACCTACAGGGGGCTCGGCGAGCAGTACTTC
J gene: TRBJ2-7; D gene: TRBD1; clone size: NA; V gene: TRBV4-3; CDR3 protein: CASSQASGTGGYEQYF; CDR3 DNA: TGCGCCAGCAGCCAAGCATCCGGGACAGGGGGTTATGAGCAGTACTTC
J gene: TRBJ2-3; D gene: TRBD2; clone size: NA; V gene: TRBV7-2; CDR3 protein: CASREGLAGGTDTQYF; CDR3 DNA: TGTGCCAGCCGGGAGGGACTAGCGGGAGGCACAGATACGCAGTATTTT
J gene: TRBJ1-5; D gene: TRBD1; clone size: NA; V gene: TRBV28; CDR3 protein: CASSGGGGNQPQHF; CDR3 DNA: TGTGCCAGCAGCGGAGGGGGCGGCAATCAGCCCCAGCATTTT
J gene: TRBJ2-7; D gene: NA; clone size: few; V gene: TRBV7-8; CDR3 protein: CASSLVVGRMPYEQYF; CDR3 DNA: TGTGCCAGCAGTCTAGTGGTAGGAAGGATGCCGTACGAGCAGTACTTC
J gene: TRBJ1-5; D gene: NA; clone size: NA; V gene: TRBV28; CDR3 protein: CASRARGSNQPQHF; CDR3 DNA: TGTGCCAGCAGGGCCCGGGGGAGCAATCAGCCCCAGCATTTT
J gene: TRBJ2-7; D gene: TRBD2; clone size: once; V gene: TRBV6-1; CDR3 protein: CASSALAGVYEQYF; CDR3 DNA: TGTGCCAGCAGTGCGCTAGCGGGAGTTTACGAGCAGTACTTC
J gene: TRBJ1-1; D gene: NA; clone size: NA; V gene: TRBV6-6; CDR3 protein: CASSYSISGTEAFF; CDR3 DNA: TGTGCCAGCAGTTACTCGATTAGCGGTACTGAAGCTTTCTTT
J gene: TRBJ2-7; D gene: NA; clone size: NA; V gene: TRBV28; CDR3 protein: CASRSLSLAVDSYEQYF; CDR3 DNA: TGTGCCAGCAGATCCCTTTCCTTAGCGGTTGACTCCTACGAGCAGTACTTC
J gene: TRBJ2-7; D gene: NA; clone size: NA; V gene: TRBV9; CDR3 protein: CASSVEGSEQYF; CDR3 DNA: TGTGCCAGCAGCGTAGAGGGGTCCGAGCAGTACTTC
J gene: TRBJ2-5; D gene: TRBD1; clone size: NA; V gene: TRBV7-3; CDR3 protein: CASSQTGGKETQYF; CDR3 DNA: TGTGCCAGCAGCCAGACAGGGGGAAAGGAGACCCAGTACTTC
J gene: TRBJ1-5; D gene: TRBD1; clone size: NA; V gene: TRBV18; CDR3 protein: CASSPKGASAGRPQHF; CDR3 DNA: TGTGCCAGCTCACCCAAGGGGGCATCGGCAGGTCGGCCCCAGCATTTT
J gene: TRBJ2-3; D gene: TRBD2; clone size: NA; V gene: TRBV5-4; CDR3 protein: CASRDSGSRYTQYF; CDR3 DNA: TGTGCCAGCAGGGACAGCGGGAGCCGATATACGCAGTATTTT
J gene: TRBJ1-4; D gene: TRBD1; clone size: NA; V gene: TRBV28; CDR3 protein: CASSLGGTGRLANEKLFF; CDR3 DNA: TGTGCCAGCAGTTTGGGGGGGACAGGGAGGTTGGCTAATGAAAAACTGTTTTTT
J gene: TRBJ1-1; D gene: TRBD1; clone size: NA; V gene: TRBV9; CDR3 protein: CASSVGAGGLIEAFF; CDR3 DNA: TGTGCCAGCAGCGTAGGCGCAGGGGGGCTAATCGAAGCTTTCTTT
J gene: TRBJ2-7; D gene: TRBD2; clone size: NA; V gene: TRBV11-2; CDR3 protein: CASSLDRVAGRPYEQYF; CDR3 DNA: TGTGCCAGCAGCTTAGATAGGGTAGCGGGGAGGCCCTACGAGCAGTACTTC
J gene: TRBJ1-2; D gene: TRBD1; clone size: NA; V gene: TRBV5-6; CDR3 protein: CASSFGGQGNYGYTF; CDR3 DNA: TGTGCCAGCAGCTTTGGGGGACAGGGGAACTATGGCTACACCTTC
J gene: TRBJ2-1; D gene: TRBD2; clone size: NA; V gene: TRBV7-9; CDR3 protein: CASSLAPSGISNEQFF; CDR3 DNA: TGTGCCAGCAGCTTAGCGCCTAGCGGGATATCCAATGAGCAGTTCTTC
J gene: TRBJ2-3; D gene: TRBD1; clone size: NA; V gene: TRBV5-1; CDR3 protein: CASSLGQGAEDTQYF; CDR3 DNA: TGCGCCAGCAGCTTGGGACAGGGGGCGGAAGATACGCAGTATTTT
J gene: TRBJ2-1; D gene: NA; clone size: NA; V gene: TRBV7-9; CDR3 protein: CASSLRGRENEQFF; CDR3 DNA: TGTGCCAGCAGCCTTAGGGGCAGGGAAAATGAGCAGTTCTTC
J gene: TRBJ2-7; D gene: TRBD2; clone size: NA; V gene: TRBV10-3; CDR3 protein: CAISAASGSSDEQYF; CDR3 DNA: TGTGCCATCAGTGCAGCTAGCGGGAGCAGCGACGAGCAGTACTTC
J gene: TRBJ2-3; D gene: NA; clone size: once; V gene: TRBV5-4; CDR3 protein: CASSLALKRSTDTQYF; CDR3 DNA: TGTGCCAGCAGCTTGGCCCTCAAGCGGAGCACAGATACGCAGTATTTT
J gene: TRBJ1-5; D gene: NA; clone size: NA; V gene: TRBV1; CDR3 protein: CTSSQDRDIYSNQPQHF; CDR3 DNA: TGCACCAGCAGCCAAGATCGGGACATTTATAGCAATCAGCCCCAGCATTTT
J gene: TRBJ1-5; D gene: TRBD1; clone size: NA; V gene: TRBV27; CDR3 protein: CASSMYARQGSNQPQHF; CDR3 DNA: TGTGCCAGCAGCATGTACGCTAGACAGGGGTCAAATCAGCCCCAGCATTTT
J gene: TRBJ2-4; D gene: NA; clone size: NA; V gene: TRBV4-3; CDR3 protein: CASSQDWASYRANIQYF; CDR3 DNA: TGCGCCAGCAGCCAAGATTGGGCCTCCTACAGAGCAAACATTCAGTACTTC
J gene: TRBJ1-2; D gene: TRBD1; clone size: NA; V gene: TRBV5-3; CDR3 protein: CARSLGDRGPSFNYGYTF; CDR3 DNA: TGTGCCAGAAGCCTCGGGGACAGGGGGCCCTCATTCAACTATGGCTACACCTTC
J gene: TRBJ2-3; D gene: TRBD1; clone size: NA; V gene: TRBV11-1; CDR3 protein: CASSPRTGSGTDTQYF; CDR3 DNA: TGTGCCAGCAGCCCAAGGACAGGGAGTGGGACAGATACGCAGTATTTT
J gene: TRBJ1-4; D gene: TRBD1; clone size: NA; V gene: TRBV5-8; CDR3 protein: CASSSGTGESRGEKLFF; CDR3 DNA: TGTGCCAGCAGTTCCGGGACAGGGGAATCTAGGGGGGAAAAACTGTTTTTT
J gene: TRBJ2-3; D gene: TRBD2; clone size: few; V gene: TRBV27; CDR3 protein: CASSLSSRTSGYTDTQYF; CDR3 DNA: TGTGCCAGCAGTTTATCGTCCCGGACTAGCGGGTACACAGATACGCAGTATTTT
J gene: TRBJ1-1; D gene: TRBD1; clone size: NA; V gene: TRBV19; CDR3 protein: CASSRDRGRTEAFF; CDR3 DNA: TGTGCCAGTAGTAGGGACAGGGGGCGGACTGAAGCTTTCTTT
J gene: TRBJ2-5; D gene: NA; clone size: NA; V gene: TRBV11-1; CDR3 protein: CASTISGETQYF; CDR3 DNA: TGTGCCAGCACCATCAGTGGAGAGACCCAGTACTTC
J gene: TRBJ1-2; D gene: NA; clone size: NA; V gene: TRBV19; CDR3 protein: CASSMDPGQKSNGYTF; CDR3 DNA: TGTGCCAGTAGTATGGACCCCGGACAGAAATCCAATGGCTACACCTTC
J gene: TRBJ1-5; D gene: NA; clone size: NA; V gene: TRBV30; CDR3 protein: CAWSVYSSNQPQHF; CDR3 DNA: TGTGCCTGGAGTGTATACAGTAGCAATCAGCCCCAGCATTTT
J gene: TRBJ1-2; D gene: NA; clone size: NA; V gene: TRBV5-5; CDR3 protein: CASSLGNFGPTANYGYTF; CDR3 DNA: TGTGCCAGCAGCTTGGGGAATTTCGGACCGACAGCTAACTATGGCTACACCTTC
J gene: TRBJ1-1; D gene: TRBD1; clone size: NA; V gene: TRBV7-9; CDR3 protein: CASSSGQVMGAFF; CDR3 DNA: TGTGCCAGCAGCTCTGGACAGGTCATGGGAGCTTTCTTT
J gene: TRBJ1-2; D gene: NA; clone size: NA; V gene: TRBV5-6; CDR3 protein: CASSLWRNYGYTF; CDR3 DNA: TGTGCCAGCAGCTTGTGGCGGAACTATGGCTACACCTTC
J gene: TRBJ1-4; D gene: TRBD1; clone size: NA; V gene: TRBV30; CDR3 protein: CAWSRIDRGQEKLFF; CDR3 DNA: TGTGCCTGGAGTCGCATAGACAGGGGGCAAGAAAAACTGTTTTTT
J gene: TRBJ2-1; D gene: TRBD2; clone size: NA; V gene: TRBV7-3; CDR3 protein: CASSLAGGHNEQFF; CDR3 DNA: TGTGCCAGCAGCCTAGCGGGAGGGCACAATGAGCAGTTCTTC
J gene: TRBJ2-7; D gene: TRBD1; clone size: NA; V gene: TRBV5-6; CDR3 protein: CASSPGTGAYEQYF; CDR3 DNA: TGTGCCAGCAGCCCCGGGACAGGGGCTTACGAGCAGTACTTC
J gene: TRBJ2-1; D gene: TRBD2; clone size: NA; V gene: TRBV28; CDR3 protein: CASTGGRAYEQFF; CDR3 DNA: TGTGCCAGCACCGGCGGGAGGGCCTATGAGCAGTTCTTC
J gene: TRBJ2-7; D gene: NA; clone size: NA; V gene: TRBV6-1; CDR3 protein: CASSEEPRFDYEQYF; CDR3 DNA: TGTGCCAGCAGTGAGGAACCGAGGTTCGACTACGAGCAGTACTTC
J gene: TRBJ1-1; D gene: TRBD1; clone size: NA; V gene: TRBV10-3; CDR3 protein: CAIRGTGEGTEAFF; CDR3 DNA: TGTGCCATCAGGGGGACAGGGGAGGGAACTGAAGCTTTCTTT